This TCR beta chain is drawn from a study of blood T cell repertoires in COVID-19. The repertoire was sequenced with immunoSEQ multiplex PCR; TCRdb's copy has only in-frame clones and lacks some. The sample lists a few hundred thousand clones; 60% to 85% were seen once. Sequenced: peripheral blood. This clonotype was obtained from a woman in her seventies with acute or convalescent COVID-19.

In DNA form, the CDR3 reads TGCGCCAGCACCGGTCTTACCTACGAGCAGTACTTC. Its translation: CASTGLTYEQYF. The chain employs TRBV10-2 and TRBJ2-7, with D unclear. This CDR3 is built from 12 residues. CDR1 and CDR2 (germline): WSHSY, SAAADI. V lost 7 bases, J lost 2 bases, and 9 bases lay in between.